Detailed here is one T cell receptor (beta chain). Its antigen remains unknown. The data are from a study of cytomegalovirus exposure and HLA in healthy donors. Study-wide findings and caveats: Later analysis demonstrated an association between a missense DCLRE1C variant and TCR beta V- and J-gene trimming. Equally common other TCR beta chains were less clonally expanded than HLA-associated ones, a later analysis found. In a later analysis, at a false discovery rate of 0.05, under 20,000 TCR beta sequences were associated with HLA alleles.

Germline V gives CDR1 SGHNT, CDR2 YENEEA. Between the trimmed V and J ends, which lost 1 base and 8 bases, there was a span of 14 bases. The CDR3 spans 15 residues. Amplification used 60 Vbeta primers and 13 Jbeta primers. Libraries were prepared by immunoSEQ multiplex PCR; TCRdb keeps only in-frame clonotypes and omits some of them. The sample has approximately 140,000 clones, roughly 86% seen once. Every donor was a healthy person donating bone marrow. The source is a woman in her forties in good health and CMV-seronegative. The sample comprised PBMCs. The gene calls are TRBV11-3 and TRBJ1-4; D remains unclear. Written as DNA, the CDR3 is TGTGCCAGCAGCTTAGTTCCATCACTGTTAGAAAAACTGTTTTTT. Translated: CASSLVPSLLEKLFF.